This T cell receptor (beta chain) emerged from a study of cytomegalovirus exposure and HLA in healthy donors. Whole-study context: The Caucasian-associated ancestry cluster held roughly 81% of 300 to 500 genotyped donors.

It was with 60 Vbeta and 13 Jbeta primers that the PCR ran. Sequenced by immunoSEQ multiplex PCR; TCRdb stores in-frame clones only, minus some. The repertoire holds 150,000 to 200,000 clones, with 60% to 80% as singletons. V dropped 1 base and J dropped 3 bases, with 7 bases sitting between them. This CDR3 is built from 13 residues. CDR1 and CDR2 (germline): SGHRS, YFSETQ. About this clone: Its antigen is currently unknown.

General study points: A later analysis linked a missense variant in DCLRE1C to the trimming of TCR beta V and J genes. TCR beta chains numbering 164 were designated cytomegalovirus-associated. A later examination showed that TCR association rates differed by HLA locus, with DRB1 most and HLA-C fewest.

The chain has TRBV5-1 and TRBJ1-2, with D unresolved. This receptor was taken from a middle-aged man in good health and CMV-seropositive. Material for sequencing was PBMCs. CDR3 amino acids: CASSLTADYGYTF. Here the CDR3 DNA reads TGCGCCAGCAGCTTGACAGCCGACTATGGCTACACCTTC.